The 23 T cell receptor beta chains given below trace back to one sample, sequenced in a study of blood T cell repertoires in COVID-19 (dated by TCRdb to 2019 to 2021). Preparation of the library involved the immunoSEQ multiplex PCR assay. Here the immuneACCESS table is served through TCRdb, limited to in-frame sequences with V and J called. Missing clones are a known gap in these copies; in checked studies unresolved V genes cover under half, and the rest lacks a known reason. This sample gives about 190,000 clones in total; over 80% of them show up just once. Jointly, the top ten make up 6% to 7% of the sample. Sequencing was carried out using peripheral blood. The receptors shown here come from a woman aged 40 to 55 with acute or convalescent COVID-19.

A remark on this clone: The sample has other DNA sequences that encode this CDR3 too. The genes are TRBV6-5 and TRBJ2-7; a weak D match, TRBD1 (6 bases). The CDR3 is 14 residues long. CDR1 is MNHEY, CDR2 SVGAGI, per germline. Deletions cut 5 bases from V and 1 base from J, with 12 bases between. The CDR3 bases are TGTGCCAGCAGTCGAGGGGGTCGGTCCTACGAGCAGTACTTC. Protein sequence: CASSRGGRSYEQYF.

V is TRBV6-5 and J is TRBJ2-7; the D is unclear. The CDR3 contains 14 residues. Deletions cut 6 bases from V and 2 bases from J, with 14 bases between. CDR1 and CDR2 from the germline V gene are MNHEY and SVGAGI. The CDR3 DNA follows: TGTGCCAGCAGCCCGATTACAACTACCTACGAGCAGTACTTC. Translation gives CASSPITTTYEQYF.

J is TRBJ2-5 and V is TRBV10-3; no firm D call. V lost 5 bases and J 5 bases, leaving 15 bases between the germline ends. The CDR3 consists of 14 residues. Germline loops: CDR1 ENHRY, CDR2 SYGVKD. The CDR3 sequence is CAISRGAGSETQYF. CDR3 nucleotides: TGTGCCATCAGTCGAGGTGCTGGGTCCGAGACCCAGTACTTC.

CDR3 nucleotides: TGTGCCAGCAGTGAGGACAGGGGGAACACTGAAGCTTTCTTT. Translating it yields CASSEDRGNTEAFF. This chain joins TRBV6-1 and TRBJ1-1; the match to TRBD1 covers 9 bases. The CDR3 loop spans 14 amino acids. Germline trimming cut 3 bases from V and 1 base from J; bases unmatched to any gene: 0. Germline assignment: CDR1 MNHNS and CDR2 SASEGT.

The rearrangement uses TRBV7-8 and TRBJ1-1; D unclear. V was pared by 1 base and J by 1 base, with 10 bases between. The CDR3 spans 15 residues. Germline V gene data show CDR1 as SGHVS and CDR2 as FQNEAQ. CDR3 sequence: CASSLGGVRNTEAFF. The DNA for the CDR3 is TGTGCCAGCAGCTTAGGTGGAGTGCGGAACACTGAAGCTTTCTTT. The variable domain in full, completed from reference TRBV7-8 and TRBJ1-1, reads GAGVSQSPRYKVAKRGQDVALRCDPISGHVSLFWYQQALGQGPEFLTYFQNEAQLDKSGLPSDRFFAERPEGSVSTLKIQRTQQEDSAVYLCASSLGGVRNTEAFFGQGTRLTVV.

V usage is TRBV5-1 and J usage is TRBJ1-4, with unresolved D. The CDR3 is 17 amino acids. Trimming pared 1 base from V and 0 bases from J, leaving 13 bases between. The V gene's germline CDR1 is SGHRS and CDR2 YFSETQ. The CDR3 sequence is CASSLLGSLATNEKLFF. Written as DNA, the CDR3 is TGCGCCAGCAGCTTGCTGGGCAGTCTTGCAACTAATGAAAAACTGTTTTTT.

This clone was recorded once. The chain employs TRBV7-6 and TRBJ2-1; possibly TRBD2 for D (5 bases). V lost 2 bases to trimming and J lost 0 bases, with 14 bases between them. The germline V gene encodes CDR1 SGHVS and CDR2 FNYEAQ. The CDR3 extends over 17 amino acids. Written as DNA, the CDR3 is TGTGCCAGCAGCTTATTAAGGACGGCGGGCTCCTACAATGAGCAGTTCTTC. Translated: CASSLLRTAGSYNEQFF.

This chain connects TRBV5-1 to TRBJ2-5; TRBD1 agrees at 8 bases. This CDR3 is built from 16 residues. After removal of 4 bases from V and 5 bases from J, the junction contained 13 bases not matched to a gene. Germline values: CDR1 SGHRS, CDR2 YFSETQ. The CDR3 loop reads CASSPPGGAVGETQYF. The CDR3 nucleotides read TGCGCCAGCAGCCCTCCAGGGGGCGCGGTCGGGGAGACCCAGTACTTC.

V and J are TRBV28 and TRBJ1-4, with 7 bases that match TRBD1. The V gene end was trimmed by 6 bases and the J gene end by 7 bases; junction bases not matched to a gene: 8. Germline CDR1 MDHEN, CDR2 SYDVKM. The CDR3 covers 14 residues. CDR3 DNA: TGTGCCAGCAGCTCGGGACAGACCAGTGAAAAACTGTTTTTT. This gives the protein CASSSGQTSEKLFF.

The chain recombines TRBV2 with TRBJ1-3; the D gene is possibly TRBD1 (6 bases). This CDR3 has 14 residues. The V end was cut by 3 bases, the J end by 4 bases, with 10 bases between. Germline CDR1 and CDR2: SNHLY and FYNNEI. CDR3 in amino acids: CASSDRGSGNTIYF. The DNA of the CDR3 is TGTGCCAGCAGTGACAGGGGATCAGGAAACACCATATATTTT.

This clone occurred once. The chain is built from TRBV2 and TRBJ1-2, with D maybe TRBD1 (5 bases). CDR1 is SNHLY, CDR2 FYNNEI, per germline. The CDR3 spans 13 residues. Deletions cut 7 bases from V and 8 bases from J, with 17 bases between. CDR3 nucleotide sequence: TGTGCCAGCAAAATTATGCCGGACAACGGCTACACCTTC. Residues: CASKIMPDNGYTF.

This chain connects TRBV27 to TRBJ1-2; TRBD1 aligns across 10 bases. V trimming: 7 bases; J trimming: 2 bases; junction bases outside the gene matches: 4. This CDR3 spans 14 amino acids. Per germline, CDR1 MNHEY and CDR2 SMNVEV (reference sequence). The CDR3 DNA sequence: TGTGCCAGCACCTCGGGACAGGGGAACTATGGCTACACCTTC. Its protein is CASTSGQGNYGYTF.

This chain uses TRBV18 with TRBJ2-1; the match to TRBD2 covers 8 bases. This CDR3 has 15 amino acids. J lost 8 bases, V lost 4 bases, and 10 bases had no gene match. CDR1 and CDR2 from the germline V gene are KGHSH and LQKENI. In DNA form, the CDR3 reads TGTGCCAGCTCACAGGGGACTAGTTTTGGGTATGAGCAGTTCTTC. This translates into CASSQGTSFGYEQFF. The variable domain in full, completed from reference TRBV18 and TRBJ2-1, reads NAGVMQNPRHLVRRRGQEARLRCSPMKGHSHVYWYRQLPEEGLKFMVYLQKENIIDESGMPKERFSAEFPKEGPSILRIQQVVRGDSAAYFCASSQGTSFGYEQFFGPGTRLTVL.

V and J are TRBV28 and TRBJ2-1; the D gene is possibly TRBD2 (5 bases). The CDR3 is made up of 16 amino acids. Trimming cost V 4 bases and J 0 bases, with 13 bases left between them. CDR1 and CDR2 from the germline V gene are MDHEN and SYDVKM. CDR3 amino acids: CASSSAAGPSYNEQFF. The CDR3 coding sequence is TGTGCCAGCAGTTCGGCGGCGGGTCCCTCCTACAATGAGCAGTTCTTC. Full variable domain (rest looked up from reference TRBV28 and TRBJ2-1): DVKVTQSSRYLVKRTGEKVFLECVQDMDHENMFWYRQDPGLGLRLIYFSYDVKMKEKGDIPEGYSVSREKKERFSLILESASTNQTSMYLCASSSAAGPSYNEQFFGPGTRLTVL.

The rearrangement uses TRBV6-5 and TRBJ2-2; the match to TRBD1 covers 9 bases. CDR1 is MNHEY and CDR2 is SVGAGI in the germline V gene. The CDR3 length is 15 residues. The ends lost 6 bases at V and 4 bases at J; junction bases unmatched: 6. CDR3 protein: CASRGTGSFTGELFF. The DNA of the CDR3 is TGTGCCAGCAGAGGGACAGGGTCGTTCACCGGGGAGCTGTTTTTT.

This chain's CDR3 is CASSIRDLNTEAFF. DNA for the CDR3: TGTGCCAGTAGTATTAGGGACTTGAACACTGAAGCTTTCTTT. The chain couples TRBV19 to TRBJ1-1; perhaps TRBD1 as D (5 bases). CDR3 size: 14 residues. V was pared by 3 bases and J by 0 bases, with 8 bases between. Germline loops: CDR1 LNHDA, CDR2 SQIVND (reference sequence). Using reference TRBV19 and TRBJ1-1 for the parts outside the CDR3, the full variable domain is DGGITQSPKYLFRKEGQNVTLSCEQNLNHDAMYWYRQDPGQGLRLIYYSQIVNDFQKGDIAEGYSVSREKKESFPLTVTSAQKNPTAFYLCASSIRDLNTEAFFGQGTRLTVV.

This chain links TRBV7-6 with TRBJ2-7; D may be TRBD2 (6 bases). The V gene lost 5 bases and the J gene lost 3 bases, with 11 bases spanning the gap. The CDR3 has 13 amino acids. Germline lookup yields CDR1 SGHVS and CDR2 FNYEAQ. The CDR3 spells CASSPGLSYEQYF. The CDR3 DNA reads TGTGCCAGCAGCCCCGGACTAAGCTACGAGCAGTACTTC.

This rearrangement joins TRBV11-2 to TRBJ2-7, with TRBD1 as a possible D gene (5 bases). Germline V CDR1 and CDR2: SGHAT, FQNNGV. The CDR3 runs to 15 residues. V dropped 5 bases and J dropped 6 bases, with 20 bases sitting between them. Here the CDR3 reads CASSPWTTLNTEQYF. The DNA for the CDR3 is TGTGCCAGCAGCCCCTGGACAACTCTAAATACCGAGCAGTACTTC.

The chain joins TRBV29-1 to TRBJ2-7; TRBD1 matches at 9 bases. This CDR3 is built from 15 residues. Trimming took 6 bases from V and 4 from J; bases not matched to a gene: 13. Per germline, CDR1 SQVTM and CDR2 ANQGSEA. CDR3 bases: TGCAGCGTGTCGCTTCTCGGACAGGGGCGGTACGAGCAGTACTTC. This translates into CSVSLLGQGRYEQYF.

The gene calls are TRBV6-2 or TRBV6-3 and TRBJ2-1, with 9 bases that match TRBD2. This CDR3 has 17 amino acids. J lost 4 bases, V lost 2 bases, and 9 bases had no gene match. Germline-derived CDR1 and CDR2 are MNHEY and SVGEGT. CDR3 amino acids: CASSYPGAGGRYNEQFF. The CDR3 DNA follows: TGTGCCAGCAGTTACCCCGGAGCGGGGGGAAGATACAATGAGCAGTTCTTC.

The CDR3 spells CASSYDRDSPLHF. DNA for the CDR3: TGTGCCAGCAGCTACGACAGGGATTCACCCCTCCACTTT. V is TRBV7-9 and J is TRBJ1-6; 7 bases line up with TRBD1. Germline V gene lookup returns CDR1 SEHNR and CDR2 FQNEAQ (reference sequence). Trimming cost V 4 bases and J 8 bases; bases outside gene matches: 2. This CDR3 is built from 13 residues. Drawing the rest from reference TRBV7-9 and TRBJ1-6, the complete variable domain is DTGVSQNPRHKITKRGQNVTFRCDPISEHNRLYWYRQTLGQGPEFLTYFQNEAQLEKSRLLSDRFSAERPKGSFSTLEIQRTEQGDSAMYLCASSYDRDSPLHFGNGTRLTVT.

The chain has TRBV18 and TRBJ2-5; D is ambiguous. The V gene lost 1 base and the J gene lost 2 bases, with 8 bases spanning the gap. From germline, CDR1 is KGHSH and CDR2 LQKENI. The CDR3 length is 14 residues. This chain's CDR3 is CASSPRQIQETQYF. CDR3 bases: TGTGCCAGCTCACCACGGCAAATACAAGAGACCCAGTACTTC. Variable domain in full (rest from reference TRBV18 and TRBJ2-5): NAGVMQNPRHLVRRRGQEARLRCSPMKGHSHVYWYRQLPEEGLKFMVYLQKENIIDESGMPKERFSAEFPKEGPSILRIQQVVRGDSAAYFCASSPRQIQETQYFGPGTRLLVL.

The rearrangement joins TRBV25-1 to TRBJ2-7; D might be TRBD1 (6 bases). This CDR3 is built from 15 residues. V was pared by 4 bases and J by 7 bases, with 20 bases between. From germline, CDR1 is MGHDK and CDR2 SYGVNS. The CDR3 sequence: CASSVPGALKTEQYF. For the CDR3, the DNA is TGTGCCAGCAGTGTACCAGGGGCGCTAAAGACGGAGCAGTACTTC.